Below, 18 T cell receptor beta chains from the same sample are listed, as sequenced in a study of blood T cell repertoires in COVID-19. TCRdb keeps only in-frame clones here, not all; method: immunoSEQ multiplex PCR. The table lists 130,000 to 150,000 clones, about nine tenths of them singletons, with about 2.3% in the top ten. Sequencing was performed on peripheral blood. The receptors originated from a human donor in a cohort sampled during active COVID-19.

CDR3 loop: CASSRTGYHNEQFF. CDR3 in DNA: TGTGCCAGCAGCCGGACAGGGTACCACAATGAGCAGTTCTTC. The gene calls are TRBV5-6 and TRBJ2-1, with TRBD1 matching 8 bases. Germline V lookup: CDR1 SGHDT, CDR2 YYEEEE. V lost 4 bases, J lost 5 bases, and 5 bases stayed unmatched. The CDR3 is 14 amino acids.

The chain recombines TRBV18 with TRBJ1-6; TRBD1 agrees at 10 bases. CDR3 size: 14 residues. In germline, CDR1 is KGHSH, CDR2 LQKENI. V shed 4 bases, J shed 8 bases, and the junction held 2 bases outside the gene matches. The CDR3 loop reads CASSRDRGDSPLHF. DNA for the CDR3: TGTGCCAGCTCACGGGACAGGGGTGATTCACCCCTCCACTTT. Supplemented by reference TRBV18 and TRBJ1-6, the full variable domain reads NAGVMQNPRHLVRRRGQEARLRCSPMKGHSHVYWYRQLPEEGLKFMVYLQKENIIDESGMPKERFSAEFPKEGPSILRIQQVVRGDSAAYFCASSRDRGDSPLHFGNGTRLTVT.

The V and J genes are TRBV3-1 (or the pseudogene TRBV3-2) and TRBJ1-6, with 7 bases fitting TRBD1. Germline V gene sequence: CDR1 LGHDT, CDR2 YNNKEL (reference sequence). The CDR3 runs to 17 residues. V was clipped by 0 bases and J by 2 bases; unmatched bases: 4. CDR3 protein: CASSQDYGTAYNSPLHF. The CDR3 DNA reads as TGTGCCAGCAGCCAAGATTACGGGACAGCCTATAATTCACCCCTCCACTTT.

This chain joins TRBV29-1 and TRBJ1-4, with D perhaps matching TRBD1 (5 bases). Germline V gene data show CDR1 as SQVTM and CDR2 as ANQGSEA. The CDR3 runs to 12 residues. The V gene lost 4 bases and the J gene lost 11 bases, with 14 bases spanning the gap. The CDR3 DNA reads TGCAGCGTTGCGGGCGGAAGGGGCAAACTGTTTTTT. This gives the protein CSVAGGRGKLFF.

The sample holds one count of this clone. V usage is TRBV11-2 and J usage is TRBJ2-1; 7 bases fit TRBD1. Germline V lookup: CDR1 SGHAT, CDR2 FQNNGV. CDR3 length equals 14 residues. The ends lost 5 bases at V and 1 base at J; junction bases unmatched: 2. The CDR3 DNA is TGTGCCAGCAGCCGACAGGGTTCCTACAATGAGCAGTTCTTC. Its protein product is CASSRQGSYNEQFF.

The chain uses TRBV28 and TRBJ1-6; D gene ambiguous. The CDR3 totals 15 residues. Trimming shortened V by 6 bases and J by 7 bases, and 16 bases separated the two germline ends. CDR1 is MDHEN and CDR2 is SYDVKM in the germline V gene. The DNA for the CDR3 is TGTGCCAGCAGCCTTACGACGGGAGGGAATTCACCCCTCCACTTT. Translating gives CASSLTTGGNSPLHF.

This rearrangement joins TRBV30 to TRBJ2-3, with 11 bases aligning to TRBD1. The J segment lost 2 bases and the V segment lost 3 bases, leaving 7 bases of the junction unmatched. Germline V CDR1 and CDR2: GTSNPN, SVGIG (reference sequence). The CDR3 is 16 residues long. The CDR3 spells CAWRVGTGGFTDTQYF. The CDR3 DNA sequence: TGTGCCTGGAGAGTCGGGACAGGGGGTTTCACAGATACGCAGTATTTT.

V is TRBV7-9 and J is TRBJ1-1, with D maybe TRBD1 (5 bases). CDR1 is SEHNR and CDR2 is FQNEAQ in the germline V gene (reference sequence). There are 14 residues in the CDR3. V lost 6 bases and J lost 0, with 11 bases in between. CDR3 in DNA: TGTGCCAGCAGTTACCGACAGTTGAACACTGAAGCTTTCTTT. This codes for CASSYRQLNTEAFF.

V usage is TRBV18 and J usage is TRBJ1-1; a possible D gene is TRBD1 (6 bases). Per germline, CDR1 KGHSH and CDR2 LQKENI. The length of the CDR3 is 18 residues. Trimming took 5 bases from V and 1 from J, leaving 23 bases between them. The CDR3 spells CASSSYSQGRDGNTEAFF. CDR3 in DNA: TGTGCCAGCTCATCGTACTCCCAGGGGCGAGATGGGAACACTGAAGCTTTCTTT. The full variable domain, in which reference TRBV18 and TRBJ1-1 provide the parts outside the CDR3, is NAGVMQNPRHLVRRRGQEARLRCSPMKGHSHVYWYRQLPEEGLKFMVYLQKENIIDESGMPKERFSAEFPKEGPSILRIQQVVRGDSAAYFCASSSYSQGRDGNTEAFFGQGTRLTVV.

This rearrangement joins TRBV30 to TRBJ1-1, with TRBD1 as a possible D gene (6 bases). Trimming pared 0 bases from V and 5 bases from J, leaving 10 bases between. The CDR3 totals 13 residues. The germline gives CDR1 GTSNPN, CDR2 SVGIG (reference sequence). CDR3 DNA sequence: TGTGCCTGGAGTGTTACAGGGTCAACTGAAGCTTTCTTT. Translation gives CAWSVTGSTEAFF.

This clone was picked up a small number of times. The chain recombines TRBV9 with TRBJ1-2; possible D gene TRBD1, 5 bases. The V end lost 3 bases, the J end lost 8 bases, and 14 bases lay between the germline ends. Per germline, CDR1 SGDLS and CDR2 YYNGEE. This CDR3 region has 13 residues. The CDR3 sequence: CASSAREEGGYTF. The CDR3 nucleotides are TGTGCCAGCAGCGCACGAGAGGAGGGGGGCTACACCTTC.

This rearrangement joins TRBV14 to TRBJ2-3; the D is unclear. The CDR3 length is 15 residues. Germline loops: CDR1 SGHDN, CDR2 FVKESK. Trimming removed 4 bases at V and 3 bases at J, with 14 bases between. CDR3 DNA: TGTGCCAGCAGCCTTAGACAAAAAAGGACAGATACGCAGTATTTT. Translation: CASSLRQKRTDTQYF.

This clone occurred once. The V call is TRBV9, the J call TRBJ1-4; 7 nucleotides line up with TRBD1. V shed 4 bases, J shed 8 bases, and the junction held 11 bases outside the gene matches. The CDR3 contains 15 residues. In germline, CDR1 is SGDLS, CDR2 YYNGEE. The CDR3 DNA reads TGTGCCAGCAGCCCCCAGGACAGGAGGGGCGAAAAACTGTTTTTT. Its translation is CASSPQDRRGEKLFF.

The CDR3 is CASSWPRVGNEKLFF. The CDR3 nucleotides read TGTGCCAGCAGCTGGCCGAGGGTAGGGAACGAAAAACTGTTTTTT. This chain links TRBV28 with TRBJ1-4; D gene uncertain. The CDR3 totals 15 residues. V was clipped by 6 bases and J by 8 bases, with 19 bases between them. Per the germline V gene, CDR1 is MDHEN and CDR2 is SYDVKM.

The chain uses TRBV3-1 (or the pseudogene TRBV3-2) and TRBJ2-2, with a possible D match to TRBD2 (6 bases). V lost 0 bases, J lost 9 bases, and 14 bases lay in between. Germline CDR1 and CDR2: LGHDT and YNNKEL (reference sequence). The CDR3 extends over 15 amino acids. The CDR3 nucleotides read TGTGCCAGCAGCCAAGATCTATGGGGGGTCCGGGAGCTGTTTTTT. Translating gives CASSQDLWGVRELFF.

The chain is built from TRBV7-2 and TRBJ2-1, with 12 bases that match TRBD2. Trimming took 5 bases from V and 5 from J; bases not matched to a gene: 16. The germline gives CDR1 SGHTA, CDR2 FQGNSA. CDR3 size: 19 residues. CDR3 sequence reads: CASSHKTSGGRWNNNEQFF. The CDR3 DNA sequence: TGTGCCAGCAGCCACAAGACTAGCGGGGGCCGTTGGAACAACAATGAGCAGTTCTTC.

The CDR3 is CASSLLTGQGHEQFF. CDR3 sequence (DNA): TGTGCCAGCAGCTTGCTTACGGGACAGGGGCATGAGCAGTTCTTC. The chain has TRBV5-4 and TRBJ2-1; 10 bases are shared with TRBD1. Trimming at V came to 1 base and at J to 8 bases, leaving 6 bases not matched to a gene. Germline V gene data show CDR1 as SGHNT and CDR2 as YYREEE (reference sequence). CDR3 length: 15 residues.

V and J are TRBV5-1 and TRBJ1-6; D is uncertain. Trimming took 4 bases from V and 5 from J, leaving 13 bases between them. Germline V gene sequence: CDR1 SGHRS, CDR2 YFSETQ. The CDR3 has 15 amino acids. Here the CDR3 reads CASSPAGNHNSPLHF. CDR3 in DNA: TGCGCCAGCAGCCCCGCGGGGAACCATAATTCACCCCTCCACTTT.